This passage covers 8 T cell receptor beta chains from one sample sequenced in a study of cytomegalovirus exposure and HLA in healthy donors. Sequencing used immunoSEQ multiplex PCR; TCRdb keeps in-frame clones, though not all of them. Among roughly 330,000 clones listed, approximately 90% were seen once. The material sequenced was PBMCs. Receptor source: a woman in her twenties or thirties in good health and CMV-seropositive.

The J gene is TRBJ2-1, the V gene TRBV13; TRBD2 agrees at 9 bases. In germline, CDR1 is PRHDT, CDR2 FYEKMQ (reference sequence). This CDR3 has 15 amino acids. The ends lost 5 bases at V and 1 base at J; junction bases unmatched: 3. CDR3 region: CASSTSGPSYNEQFF. CDR3 nucleotide sequence: TGTGCCAGCAGCACTAGCGGGCCTTCCTACAATGAGCAGTTCTTC.

The chain combines TRBV6-1 with TRBJ1-4, with D perhaps TRBD1 (5 bases). Trimming pared 8 bases from V and 4 bases from J, leaving 11 bases between. Germline assignment: CDR1 MNHNS and CDR2 SASEGT. The CDR3 sequence is 13 residues long. In nucleotides, the CDR3 is TGTGCCAGCTCCGGGGGACTTAATGAAAAACTGTTTTTT. Translated, it gives CASSGGLNEKLFF.

The rearrangement links TRBV2 to TRBJ1-3, with D unclear. CDR1 is SNHLY, CDR2 FYNNEI, per germline. This CDR3 comprises 14 residues. Trimming took 6 bases from V and 0 from J, leaving 9 bases between them. The CDR3, as DNA: TGTGCCAGCAGCAATTACTACTCTGGAAACACCATATATTTT. Translating gives CASSNYYSGNTIYF.

The CDR3 region has the DNA TGTGCCAGCATACAGGGATTTGGTGTGTTCTACGAGCAGTACTTC. Translating it yields CASIQGFGVFYEQYF. The chain recombines TRBV6-6 with TRBJ2-7, with D perhaps matching TRBD1 (6 bases). The CDR3 runs 15 residues. Deletions cut 7 bases from V and 3 bases from J, with 19 bases between. Germline CDR1 MNHNY, CDR2 SVGAGI (reference sequence).

The chain is built from TRBV30 and TRBJ2-3; D uncertain. Germline lookup yields CDR1 GTSNPN and CDR2 SVGIG (reference sequence). The CDR3 loop spans 12 amino acids. V shed 0 bases and J shed 4 bases, with 5 bases lying between them. CDR3 sequence: CAWSVAADTQYF. CDR3 sequence (DNA): TGTGCCTGGAGTGTGGCGGCAGATACGCAGTATTTT. Using reference TRBV30 and TRBJ2-3 for the parts outside the CDR3, the full variable domain is SQTIHQWPATLVQPVGSPLSLECTVEGTSNPNLYWYRQAAGRGLQLLFYSVGIGQISSEVPQNLSASRPQDRQFILSSKKLLLSDSGFYLCAWSVAADTQYFGPGTRLTVL.

V and J are TRBV5-1 and TRBJ2-5; the match to TRBD2 covers 7 bases. The CDR3 runs to 16 residues. The J segment lost 2 bases and the V segment lost 2 bases, leaving 9 bases of the junction unmatched. CDR1 is SGHRS and CDR2 is YFSETQ in the germline V gene. This CDR3 is CASSLSSGTKQETQYF. CDR3 in DNA: TGCGCCAGCAGCTTAAGTTCCGGGACTAAACAAGAGACCCAGTACTTC.

This sequence joins TRBV7-9 and TRBJ2-5; no definite D call. The CDR3 totals 13 residues. The V end was cut by 3 bases, the J end by 5 bases, with 10 bases between. Germline loops: CDR1 SEHNR, CDR2 FQNEAQ (reference sequence). The CDR3 loop reads CASSFLAPETQYF. The CDR3 DNA follows: TGTGCCAGCAGCTTTTTGGCACCCGAGACCCAGTACTTC.

CDR3 in DNA: TGTGCCAGCAGCACCTTTAGCACGGGTATGGGTAATGAGCAGTTCTTC. Its protein product is CASSTFSTGMGNEQFF. The chain has TRBV7-6 and TRBJ2-1; D unresolved. This CDR3 is built from 16 residues. Germline-derived CDR1 and CDR2 are SGHVS and FNYEAQ. The V end was cut by 5 bases, the J end by 7 bases, with 21 bases between. The full variable domain, with the rest looked up from reference TRBV7-6 and TRBJ2-1, is GAGVSQSPRYKVTKRGQDVALRCDPISGHVSLYWYRQALGQGPEFLTYFNYEAQQDKSGLPNDRFSAERPEGSISTLTIQRTEQRDSAMYRCASSTFSTGMGNEQFFGPGTRLTVL.